This is a list of T cell receptor beta chains from one sample in a study of cytomegalovirus exposure and HLA in healthy donors. Sequenced by immunoSEQ multiplex PCR; TCRdb stores in-frame clones only, minus some. Of approximately 89,000 clones listed, roughly three quarters are singletons. Material for sequencing was PBMCs. The receptors come from a man aged 25 to 40 in good health and CMV-seronegative. Each CDR3 is given with its conserved first and last residue. The D gene is left open where the match is weak. Where a row states a size, it is once, few, many or the class of an expanded clone; other rows omit it.

>NA|TRBV9|TRBJ2-7|TRBD1
CASSVGSPDRTYEQYF
TGTGCCAGCAGCGTAGGGTCCCCGGACAGGACCTACGAGCAGTACTTC
>NA|TRBV5-8|TRBJ2-4|NA
CASSLVGHATDFMAQNIQYF
TGTGCCAGCAGCTTGGTAGGACACGCTACTGATTTTATGGCTCAAAACATTCAGTACTTC
>NA|TRBV28|TRBJ2-1|TRBD2
CASSLATSGFYNEQFF
TGTGCCAGCAGTTTGGCTACTAGCGGGTTTTACAATGAGCAGTTCTTC
>NA|TRBV13|TRBJ1-3|TRBD1
CASRKTGDSGNTIYF
TGTGCCAGCAGAAAAACAGGGGACTCTGGAAACACCATATATTTT
>few|TRBV4-1|TRBJ2-3|NA
CASSQLEPDTQYF
TGCGCCAGCAGCCAATTAGAGCCCGATACGCAGTATTTT
>NA|TRBV29-1|TRBJ1-2|TRBD1
CSVGQGLPSNYGYTF
TGCAGCGTCGGACAGGGATTGCCGTCTAACTATGGCTACACCTTC
>NA|TRBV30|TRBJ2-2|TRBD2
CAWSRSGGEVGELFF
TGTGCCTGGAGCCGAAGCGGGGGGGAGGTCGGGGAGCTGTTTTTT
>NA|TRBV19|TRBJ2-3|TRBD2
CASSIGAGGVGDTQYF
TGTGCCAGTAGTATAGGTGCGGGAGGTGTTGGAGATACGCAGTATTTT
>once|TRBV19|TRBJ2-5|NA
CASSITGGWETQYF
TGTGCCAGTAGTATAACGGGGGGCTGGGAGACCCAGTACTTC
>once|TRBV18|TRBJ1-2|NA
CASSLDSGHGYTF
TGTGCCAGCTCTCTCGACAGTGGGCATGGCTACACCTTC
>NA|TRBV28|TRBJ2-7|TRBD2
CASSGSGSLYEQYF
TGTGCCAGCTCAGGTAGCGGGAGCCTTTACGAGCAGTACTTC
>NA|TRBV6-5|TRBJ1-1|TRBD1
CASTSRDRGDTEAFF
TGTGCCAGCACCTCACGGGACAGGGGGGACACTGAAGCTTTCTTT
>NA|TRBV5-1|TRBJ2-1|TRBD1
CASSSLGTGSRNEQFF
TGCGCCAGCAGCTCACTTGGGACAGGGAGCCGCAATGAGCAGTTCTTC
>NA|TRBV29-1|TRBJ2-5|TRBD1
CSVWTGGPETQYF
TGCAGCGTGTGGACAGGGGGCCCAGAGACCCAGTACTTC
>NA|TRBV5-1|TRBJ1-1|TRBD1
CASSLTAPQGDRPWNTEAFF
TGCGCCAGCAGCTTGACGGCACCACAGGGGGATCGGCCCTGGAACACTGAAGCTTTCTTT
>few|TRBV27|TRBJ2-2|NA
CASSLERGAGELFF
TGTGCCAGCAGTTTAGAAAGGGGCGCCGGGGAGCTGTTTTTT
>NA|TRBV5-6|TRBJ1-4|NA
CASSTDLNEKLFF
TGTGCCAGCAGCACGGACTTAAATGAAAAACTGTTTTTT
>NA|TRBV6-6|TRBJ1-5|NA
CASSYPSTNQPQHF
TGTGCCAGCAGTTACCCCTCGACTAATCAGCCCCAGCATTTT
>NA|TRBV19|TRBJ2-6|NA
CASSIVTAGANVLTF
TGTGCCAGTAGTATAGTTACTGCTGGGGCCAACGTCCTGACTTTC
>NA|TRBV4-1|TRBJ2-7|NA
CASSLGGGSYEQYF
TGCGCCAGCAGCCTCGGGGGTGGCTCCTACGAGCAGTACTTC
>few|TRBV7-8|TRBJ2-5|TRBD2
CASSPQGGLAKETQYF
TGTGCCAGCAGCCCGCAGGGGGGACTAGCGAAAGAGACCCAGTACTTC
>NA|TRBV5-6|TRBJ2-7|NA
CASSFEGHAYEQYF
TGTGCCAGCAGCTTCGAGGGACACGCCTACGAGCAGTACTTC
>NA|TRBV18|TRBJ2-1|NA
CASSPRPGVVSYNEQFF
TGTGCCAGCTCACCACGGCCGGGAGTCGTTTCCTACAATGAGCAGTTCTTC
>NA|TRBV6-5|TRBJ1-4|NA
CASSYGLQRTNEKLFF
TGTGCCAGCAGTTATGGGTTACAGAGAACTAATGAAAAACTGTTTTTT
>NA|TRBV7-6|TRBJ1-4|NA
CASSLGQGTNEKLFF
TGTGCCAGCAGCTTAGGTCAGGGGACTAATGAAAAACTGTTTTTT
>NA|TRBV5-1|TRBJ1-5|NA
CASSPRGSNQPQHF
TGCGCCAGCAGCCCCAGGGGAAGCAATCAGCCCCAGCATTTT
>NA|TRBV7-8|TRBJ2-2|NA
CASSSLIGGPNTGELFF
TGTGCCAGCAGCTCCCTAATCGGCGGGCCTAACACCGGGGAGCTGTTTTTT
>NA|TRBV6-5|TRBJ1-1|NA
CASSLDRMNTEAFF
TGTGCCAGCAGCCTAGACAGGATGAACACTGAAGCTTTCTTT
>few|TRBV5-1|TRBJ2-7|NA
CASSLSGAYEQYF
TGCGCCAGCAGCTTATCGGGGGCCTACGAGCAGTACTTC
>NA|TRBV9|TRBJ1-6|NA
CASSRTGIYNSPLHF
TGTGCCAGCAGCCGGACGGGGATCTATAATTCACCCCTCCACTTT
>NA|TRBV4-2|TRBJ1-5|TRBD1
CASSQADRGNQPQHF
TGTGCCAGCAGCCAAGCTGACAGGGGGAATCAGCCCCAGCATTTT
>NA|TRBV19|TRBJ2-7|TRBD1
CASSMGQGYEQYF
TGTGCCAGTAGTATGGGACAGGGCTACGAGCAGTACTTC
>NA|TRBV6-4|TRBJ1-5|TRBD1
CASSQGVGGNQPQHF
TGTGCCAGCAGTCAGGGGGTAGGGGGCAATCAGCCCCAGCATTTT
>NA|TRBV7-2|TRBJ2-7|TRBD1
CASSLAPGQGAYEQYF
TGTGCCAGCAGCTTAGCCCCGGGACAGGGGGCCTACGAGCAGTACTTC
>NA|TRBV6-1|TRBJ2-7|NA
CASSEGRSYEQYF
TGTGCCAGCAGTGAAGGCAGGTCCTACGAGCAGTACTTC
>NA|TRBV30|TRBJ2-5|NA
CAWTAGGQETQYF
TGTGCCTGGACCGCCGGGGGCCAAGAGACCCAGTACTTC
>few|TRBV20-1|TRBJ2-1|TRBD2
CSATSGGEQFF
TGCAGTGCGACCTCGGGGGGTGAGCAGTTCTTC
>once|TRBV27|TRBJ1-1|NA
CASSFRRESEAFF
TGTGCCAGCAGTTTCCGGCGGGAGTCTGAAGCTTTCTTT
>NA|TRBV7-9|TRBJ2-3|TRBD2
CASRLSGTSTDTQYF
TGTGCCAGCAGACTTAGCGGGACTAGCACAGATACGCAGTATTTT
>NA|TRBV19|TRBJ1-2|TRBD1
CASSIRGRGYTF
TGTGCCAGTAGTATCAGGGGGCGCGGCTACACCTTC
>NA|TRBV4-1|TRBJ2-3|NA
CASSQATATDTQYF
TGCGCCAGCAGCCAAGCTACAGCAACAGATACGCAGTATTTT
>NA|TRBV18|TRBJ2-3|NA
CASSPQVKTDTQYF
TGTGCCAGCTCACCCCAGGTGAAGACAGATACGCAGTATTTT
>NA|TRBV4-1|TRBJ1-6|TRBD1
CASSRFRDRGSPLHF
TGCGCCAGCAGCCGCTTCCGGGACAGGGGATCACCCCTCCACTTT
>once|TRBV7-8|TRBJ1-5|NA
CASSLYGAYSNQPQHF
TGTGCCAGCAGCTTATATGGAGCGTATAGCAATCAGCCCCAGCATTTT
>NA|TRBV5-1|TRBJ1-2|TRBD1
CASSGQGDYGYTF
TGCGCCAGCAGCGGACAGGGAGACTATGGCTACACCTTC
>NA|TRBV10-3|TRBJ2-7|NA
CASSYQRWSSYEQYF
TGTGCCAGCAGTTACCAGCGGTGGAGCTCCTACGAGCAGTACTTC
>NA|TRBV2|TRBJ2-7|NA
CASSDAGPPSIEQYF
TGTGCCAGCAGTGACGCAGGGCCACCAAGCATCGAGCAGTACTTC
>once|TRBV4-3|TRBJ1-2|TRBD1
CASSRDRMIYGYTF
TGCGCCAGCAGCCGGGACAGGATGATCTATGGCTACACCTTC
>NA|TRBV19|TRBJ1-1|NA
CASSLTGHEAFF
TGTGCCAGTAGTCTAACCGGACACGAAGCTTTCTTT
>few|TRBV21-1|TRBJ2-5|NA
CASSNAGNETQYF
TGTGCCAGCAGCAACGCGGGAAATGAGACCCAGTACTTC
>NA|TRBV25-1|TRBJ2-1|TRBD2
CASSEYGTSGYNEQFF
TGTGCCAGCAGTGAATATGGGACTAGCGGATACAATGAGCAGTTCTTC
>NA|TRBV7-2|TRBJ1-5|NA
CASSLEWSQPQHF
TGTGCCAGCAGCTTAGAGTGGAGTCAGCCCCAGCATTTT
>few|TRBV7-2|TRBJ1-5|TRBD1
CASSLGYRGTQPQHF
TGTGCCAGCAGCTTAGGGTACAGGGGTACTCAGCCCCAGCATTTT